The 8 T cell receptor beta chains presented below share a single source sample, sequenced in a study of OX40 agonist ivuxolimab in advanced cancers. Produced via immunoSEQ multiplex PCR; TCRdb's table is partial and in-frame only. Of about 88,000 clones listed, roughly 88% were seen once; the top ten hold 3.8%. Specimen: CD4+ or CD8+ T cells sorted from blood, collected in a trial of the OX40 agonist ivuxolimab. The receptors derive from an adult with an advanced solid tumor such as melanoma, head and neck, liver or kidney cancer.

The chain uses TRBV19 and TRBJ2-7; 9 bases match TRBD1. This CDR3 spans 15 amino acids. The junction had 9 bases not matched to a gene; V was cut back by 3 bases and J by 6 bases. The V gene's germline CDR1 is LNHDA and CDR2 SQIVND (reference sequence). CDR3 sequence (DNA): TGTGCCAGTAGTATTTTCGGACAGGGGTCGTCCGAGCAGTACTTC. As protein: CASSIFGQGSSEQYF.

The chain couples TRBV10-1 to TRBJ2-6; D is ambiguous. This CDR3 region has 15 residues. Trimming took 2 bases from V and 1 from J, leaving 6 bases between them. Germline V gene lookup returns CDR1 WNHNN and CDR2 SYGVQD (reference sequence). CDR3 in amino acids: CASSEGISGANVLTF. The CDR3 bases are TGCGCCAGCAGTGAGGGGATTTCTGGGGCCAACGTCCTGACTTTC.

The chain links TRBV4-2 to TRBJ2-2; D not certain. CDR1 and CDR2 (germline): LGHNA, YNFKEQ. V was clipped by 0 bases and J by 7 bases, with 6 bases between them. The CDR3 extends over 13 amino acids. CDR3 loop: CASSQDRIGELFF. The CDR3 DNA reads TGTGCCAGCAGCCAAGATCGTATCGGGGAGCTGTTTTTT.

This chain connects TRBV7-2 to TRBJ2-1; 11 nucleotides match TRBD2. The ends lost 5 bases at V and 5 bases at J; junction bases unmatched: 14. CDR1 and CDR2 from the germline V gene are SGHTA and FQGNSA. The CDR3 runs to 18 residues. The CDR3 loop is CASSPQPSGGWDNNEQFF. In DNA, the CDR3 is TGTGCCAGCAGCCCTCAACCTAGCGGGGGGTGGGATAACAATGAGCAGTTCTTC.

V and J are TRBV6-1 and TRBJ1-3; D ambiguous. The V gene's germline CDR1 is MNHNS and CDR2 SASEGT. CDR3 size: 13 residues. V lost 4 bases and J lost 0, with 4 bases in between. The CDR3 protein is CASSGVSGNTIYF. CDR3 in DNA: TGTGCCAGCAGTGGAGTCTCTGGAAACACCATATATTTT.

Here the CDR3 DNA reads TGTGCCAGTAGTATTGATTTAAACACCATATATTTT. Translated, it gives CASSIDLNTIYF. The chain employs TRBV19 and TRBJ1-3, with D unresolved. CDR1 is LNHDA, CDR2 SQIVND, per germline (reference sequence). The ends were cut back, 3 bases at V and 6 bases at J, with 6 bases in the middle. The CDR3 extends over 12 amino acids.

This rearrangement joins TRBV9 to TRBJ2-7; D remains ambiguous. CDR1 SGDLS and CDR2 YYNGEE come from the germline V gene. The CDR3 has 16 residues. Between the trimmed V and J ends, which lost 4 bases and 7 bases, there was a span of 24 bases. The CDR3 DNA is TGTGCCAGCAGCTTAGGCGACGGCCCTTTAGTGGGAGAGCAGTACTTC. It translates to CASSLGDGPLVGEQYF.

The V call is TRBV28, the J call TRBJ2-6; a weak D match, TRBD1 (6 bases). V was pared by 6 bases and J by 0 bases, with 21 bases between. The germline V gene encodes CDR1 MDHEN and CDR2 SYDVKM. The CDR3 has 19 residues. DNA for the CDR3: TGTGCCAGCAGACAGGCCCCTTGGGGGCGCAGCTCTGGGGCCAACGTCCTGACTTTC. Its protein product is CASRQAPWGRSSGANVLTF.